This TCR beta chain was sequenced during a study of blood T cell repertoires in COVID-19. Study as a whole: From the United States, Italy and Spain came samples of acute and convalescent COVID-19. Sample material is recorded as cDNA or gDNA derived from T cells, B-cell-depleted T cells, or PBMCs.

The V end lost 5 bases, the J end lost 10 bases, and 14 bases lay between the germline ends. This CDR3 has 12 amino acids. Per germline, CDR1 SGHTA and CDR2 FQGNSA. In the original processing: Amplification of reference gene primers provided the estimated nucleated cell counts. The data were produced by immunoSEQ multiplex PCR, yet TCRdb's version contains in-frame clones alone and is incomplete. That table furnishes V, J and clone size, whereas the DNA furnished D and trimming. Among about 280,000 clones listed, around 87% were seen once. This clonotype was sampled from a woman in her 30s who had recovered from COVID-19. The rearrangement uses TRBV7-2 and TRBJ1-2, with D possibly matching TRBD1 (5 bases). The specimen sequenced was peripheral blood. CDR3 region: CASSGTWDPYTF. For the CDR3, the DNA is TGTGCCAGCAGCGGGACTTGGGACCCCTACACCTTC.